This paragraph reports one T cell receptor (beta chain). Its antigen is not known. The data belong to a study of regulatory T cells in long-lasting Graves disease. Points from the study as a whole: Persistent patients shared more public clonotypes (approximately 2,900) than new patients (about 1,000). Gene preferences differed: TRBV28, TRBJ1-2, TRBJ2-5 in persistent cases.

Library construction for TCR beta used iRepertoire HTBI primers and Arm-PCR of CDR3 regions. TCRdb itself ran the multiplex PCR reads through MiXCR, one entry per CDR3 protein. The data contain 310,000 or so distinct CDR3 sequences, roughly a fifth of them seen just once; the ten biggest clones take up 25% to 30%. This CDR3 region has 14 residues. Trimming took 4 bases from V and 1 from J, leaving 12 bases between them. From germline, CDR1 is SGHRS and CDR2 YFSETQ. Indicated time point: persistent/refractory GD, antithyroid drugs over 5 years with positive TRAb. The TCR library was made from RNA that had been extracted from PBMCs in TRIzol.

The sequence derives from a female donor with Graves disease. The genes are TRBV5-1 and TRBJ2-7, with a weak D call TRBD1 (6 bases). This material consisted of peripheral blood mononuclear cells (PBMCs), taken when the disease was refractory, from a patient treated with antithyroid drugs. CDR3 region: CASSRMTGSYEQYF. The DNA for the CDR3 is TGCGCCAGCAGCCGCATGACAGGTTCCTACGAGCAGTACTTC.